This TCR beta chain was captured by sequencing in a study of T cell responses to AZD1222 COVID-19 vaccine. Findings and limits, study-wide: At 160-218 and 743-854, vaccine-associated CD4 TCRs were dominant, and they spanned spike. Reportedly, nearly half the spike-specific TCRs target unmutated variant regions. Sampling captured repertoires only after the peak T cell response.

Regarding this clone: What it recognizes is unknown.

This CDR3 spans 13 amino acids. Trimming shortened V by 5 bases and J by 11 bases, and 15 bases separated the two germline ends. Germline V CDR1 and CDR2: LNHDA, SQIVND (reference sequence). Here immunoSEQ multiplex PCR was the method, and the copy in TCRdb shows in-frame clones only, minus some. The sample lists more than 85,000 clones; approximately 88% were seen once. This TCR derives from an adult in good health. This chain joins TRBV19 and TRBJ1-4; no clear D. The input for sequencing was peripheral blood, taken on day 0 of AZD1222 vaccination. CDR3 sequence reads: CASSESAAFKLFF. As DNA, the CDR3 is TGTGCCAGTAGTGAGTCGGCTGCCTTTAAACTGTTTTTT. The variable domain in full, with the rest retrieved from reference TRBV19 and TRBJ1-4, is DGGITQSPKYLFRKEGQNVTLSCEQNLNHDAMYWYRQDPGQGLRLIYYSQIVNDFQKGDIAEGYSVSREKKESFPLTVTSAQKNPTAFYLCASSESAAFKLFFGSGTQLSVL.